The T cell receptor beta chain described here comes from a study of T cell changes during pregnancy in multiple sclerosis. V lost 3 bases, J lost 4 bases, and 4 bases stayed unmatched. Germline values: CDR1 LNHDA, CDR2 SQIVND (reference sequence). CDR3 length: 15 amino acids. Sequenced by immunoSEQ multiplex PCR; TCRdb stores in-frame clones only, minus some. The data contain almost 65,000 clones, around 92% of them singletons. This sample comprised peripheral blood, obtained in the first trimester of pregnancy. The sequence came from a female donor with multiple sclerosis, enrolled in a pregnancy study. The genes are TRBV19 and TRBJ2-3; 10 bases map to TRBD1. For the CDR3, the DNA is TGTGCCAGTAGTATTCCGGGACAGGGGCCAGATACGCAGTATTTT. It specifies CASSIPGQGPDTQYF.